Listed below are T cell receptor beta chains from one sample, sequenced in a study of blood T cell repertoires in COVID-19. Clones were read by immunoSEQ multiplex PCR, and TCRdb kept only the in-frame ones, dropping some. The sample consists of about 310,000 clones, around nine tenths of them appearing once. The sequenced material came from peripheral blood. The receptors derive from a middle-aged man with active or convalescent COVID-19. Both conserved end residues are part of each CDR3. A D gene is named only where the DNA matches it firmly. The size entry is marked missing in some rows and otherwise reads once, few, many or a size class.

DNA: TGTGCCAGCAGCTCGGGACAGGCTCACAATGAGCAGTTCTTC
CDR3: CASSSGQAHNEQFF
size: -
D: TRBD1
V: TRBV5-8
J: TRBJ2-1

DNA: TGTGCCAGCAGAGTACAGGCGGATCAGCCCCAGCATTTT
CDR3: CASRVQADQPQHF
size: -
D: -
V: TRBV28
J: TRBJ1-5

DNA: TGTGCCAGCAGGACCACAGGGGGGGCCTCTGGAAACACCATATATTTT
CDR3: CASRTTGGASGNTIYF
size: -
D: TRBD1
V: TRBV28
J: TRBJ1-3

DNA: TGTGCCAGCAGCTTAGCAGGGGGCGCTGGCTATGGCTACACCTTC
CDR3: CASSLAGGAGYGYTF
size: -
D: TRBD1
V: TRBV7-9
J: TRBJ1-2

DNA: TGTGCCAGCAGTTACCGACGGACAGGGGGCGAGCAGTACTTC
CDR3: CASSYRRTGGEQYF
size: -
D: TRBD1
V: TRBV6-6
J: TRBJ2-7

DNA: TGTGCCAGCAGCCCCCGCGGACAGGGTTCATCGTCACCCCTCCACTTT
CDR3: CASSPRGQGSSSPLHF
size: -
D: TRBD1
V: TRBV11-2
J: TRBJ1-6

DNA: TGTGCCAGCAGGTCTGTGGGGCCCAATGAAAAACTGTTTTTT
CDR3: CASRSVGPNEKLFF
size: -
D: -
V: TRBV2
J: TRBJ1-4

DNA: TGTGCCAGCAGAACCACCGGGACAAATAACTATGGCTACACCTTC
CDR3: CASRTTGTNNYGYTF
size: -
D: -
V: TRBV6-5
J: TRBJ1-2

DNA: TGTGCCAGCAGTTTATCGATCCTCGAGGGAATCAATGGCTACACCTTC
CDR3: CASSLSILEGINGYTF
size: -
D: -
V: TRBV27
J: TRBJ1-2

DNA: TGTGCCAGCAGCTTGGCCGAAGGGGCTAACTATGGCTACACCTTC
CDR3: CASSLAEGANYGYTF
size: -
D: -
V: TRBV5-6
J: TRBJ1-2

DNA: TGTGCCAGTAGTATAAGAAACAACTACGAGCAGTACTTC
CDR3: CASSIRNNYEQYF
size: -
D: -
V: TRBV19
J: TRBJ2-7

DNA: TGTGCCAGCAGGGGGGCTGGCGGGAGGGTCACCGGGGAGCTGTTTTTT
CDR3: CASRGAGGRVTGELFF
size: -
D: TRBD2
V: TRBV28
J: TRBJ2-2

DNA: TGCGCCAGCAGTCCGGAGGGATCCGGGTTCCTCCACTTT
CDR3: CASSPEGSGFLHF
size: -
D: -
V: TRBV5-1
J: TRBJ1-6

DNA: TGCGCCAGCAGCCAAGACCGACAGGGGGCCCTCTCTACAGATACGCAGTATTTT
CDR3: CASSQDRQGALSTDTQYF
size: -
D: TRBD1
V: TRBV4-1
J: TRBJ2-3

DNA: TGTGCCAGCAGCTTAACGAGTAGCACAGATACGCAGTATTTT
CDR3: CASSLTSSTDTQYF
size: once
D: -
V: TRBV7-3
J: TRBJ2-3

DNA: TGTGCCAGCTCACCCTCAGGGGGAAACCTAGAGACCCAGTACTTC
CDR3: CASSPSGGNLETQYF
size: once
D: TRBD1
V: TRBV18
J: TRBJ2-5

DNA: TGTGCCAGTAGGGTCTCAGGTTACACTGAAGCTTTCTTT
CDR3: CASRVSGYTEAFF
size: -
D: -
V: TRBV19
J: TRBJ1-1

DNA: TGTGCCAGCAGCCAAGATGTGGAGGGACAGACCCAGTACTTC
CDR3: CASSQDVEGQTQYF
size: -
D: -
V: TRBV3-1/TRBV3-2
J: TRBJ2-5

DNA: TGTGCCAGCAGTAGGGGGGGGACAGGGACCTACGAGCAGTACTTC
CDR3: CASSRGGTGTYEQYF
size: -
D: TRBD1
V: TRBV28
J: TRBJ2-7

DNA: TGTGCCAGCAGCTTAGATGGACAGGGAAACACCGGGGAGCTGTTTTTT
CDR3: CASSLDGQGNTGELFF
size: -
D: TRBD1
V: TRBV11-3
J: TRBJ2-2

DNA: TGCGCCAGCAGCTATACTACCACCCTTGGAAACACCATATATTTT
CDR3: CASSYTTTLGNTIYF
size: -
D: -
V: TRBV4-1
J: TRBJ1-3

DNA: TGCGCCAGCAGGTCAACAGGGGGCGATGGCTACACCTTC
CDR3: CASRSTGGDGYTF
size: few
D: TRBD1
V: TRBV5-1
J: TRBJ1-2

DNA: TGTGCCAGCAGTTTCTCGGGGGTGGAGGGCTACACCTTC
CDR3: CASSFSGVEGYTF
size: -
D: -
V: TRBV27
J: TRBJ1-2

DNA: TGCGCCAGCGGCTCGAACAGGGAGGGTGAGCAGTTCTTC
CDR3: CASGSNREGEQFF
size: -
D: -
V: TRBV10-2
J: TRBJ2-1

DNA: TGTGCCAGCAGCGACAGGGGCTATGGCTACACCTTC
CDR3: CASSDRGYGYTF
size: -
D: TRBD1
V: TRBV2
J: TRBJ1-2

DNA: TGTGCCAGCTCACCACCGGGACAGGGGCTCGACGAGCAGTACTTC
CDR3: CASSPPGQGLDEQYF
size: -
D: TRBD1
V: TRBV18
J: TRBJ2-7

DNA: TGTGCCAGCAGTCCTGGACTAGCGGGGGAAGAGACCCAGTACTTC
CDR3: CASSPGLAGEETQYF
size: -
D: TRBD2
V: TRBV2
J: TRBJ2-5

DNA: TGTGCCAGCAGTGAACATGGGGGGGGCGCCGGGGAGCTGTTTTTT
CDR3: CASSEHGGGAGELFF
size: -
D: -
V: TRBV2
J: TRBJ2-2

DNA: TGTGCTAGTGGCCTTCCCCGAGGGACTAGCGATCGTCCGCAAGAGACCCAGTACTTC
CDR3: CASGLPRGTSDRPQETQYF
size: -
D: TRBD2
V: TRBV12-5
J: TRBJ2-5

DNA: TGTGCCACCAGTGATGCCGGGGCAACTAATGAAAAACTGTTTTTT
CDR3: CATSDAGATNEKLFF
size: -
D: -
V: TRBV24-1
J: TRBJ1-4

DNA: TGTGCCAGCACAAAGACACAGGGGGCGCGGACCGGGGAGCTGTTTTTT
CDR3: CASTKTQGARTGELFF
size: -
D: -
V: TRBV21-1
J: TRBJ2-2

DNA: TGCGCCAGCAGCTTGGCCGGTAGGAGCTCCTACAATGAGCAGTTCTTC
CDR3: CASSLAGRSSYNEQFF
size: -
D: -
V: TRBV5-1
J: TRBJ2-1

DNA: TGCGCCAGCAGCAAGAAACCAACAGGGGGCGAGGAAGCTTTCTTT
CDR3: CASSKKPTGGEEAFF
size: -
D: TRBD1
V: TRBV10-1
J: TRBJ1-1

DNA: TGTGCCAGCAGTGGACAGGGTGGAACCTACAATGAGCAGTTCTTC
CDR3: CASSGQGGTYNEQFF
size: -
D: TRBD1
V: TRBV6-2/TRBV6-3
J: TRBJ2-1

DNA: TGTGCCAGCAGCGTAGATCAGGCCCCCTACGAGCAGTACTTC
CDR3: CASSVDQAPYEQYF
size: -
D: -
V: TRBV9
J: TRBJ2-7

DNA: TGTGCCAGCTCGGAGGGACCAAACTATGGCTACACCTTC
CDR3: CASSEGPNYGYTF
size: -
D: -
V: TRBV18
J: TRBJ1-2

DNA: TGTGCCAGCAGCTTAGAGGGACAGACTGGCTACACCTTC
CDR3: CASSLEGQTGYTF
size: -
D: TRBD1
V: TRBV28
J: TRBJ1-2

DNA: TGTGCCAGCAGTGTGCTGGAGATGGGAGATACGCAGTATTTT
CDR3: CASSVLEMGDTQYF
size: once
D: -
V: TRBV2
J: TRBJ2-3

DNA: TGTGCCAGCAGTCCCCCAAGGGGAAAGGGCTACGAGCAGTACTTC
CDR3: CASSPPRGKGYEQYF
size: -
D: -
V: TRBV28
J: TRBJ2-7

DNA: TGTGCCAGCAGACGGGACAGGATAGAGACCCAGTACTTC
CDR3: CASRRDRIETQYF
size: once
D: TRBD1
V: TRBV7-2
J: TRBJ2-5

DNA: TGTGCCAGCGCTAACTTGTGGACAAGAGGAAACATTCAGTACTTC
CDR3: CASANLWTRGNIQYF
size: -
D: -
V: TRBV7-8
J: TRBJ2-4

DNA: TGCGCCAGCAGCCATCCGGGACAGGGAGACACTGAAGCTTTCTTT
CDR3: CASSHPGQGDTEAFF
size: once
D: TRBD1
V: TRBV5-1
J: TRBJ1-1

DNA: TGTGCCAGCAGCCTCTCGGACATACAGAACACCGGGGAGCTGTTTTTT
CDR3: CASSLSDIQNTGELFF
size: -
D: -
V: TRBV9
J: TRBJ2-2

DNA: TGTGCCTGGATTCGACAGGGAAATGTAGCTTTCTTT
CDR3: CAWIRQGNVAFF
size: -
D: TRBD1
V: TRBV30
J: TRBJ1-1

DNA: TGTGCCAGCAGTTACTCGATAAGCTACTATGGCTACACCTTC
CDR3: CASSYSISYYGYTF
size: -
D: -
V: TRBV6-5
J: TRBJ1-2

DNA: TGTGCCAGTAGCGCGACAGCTTTCGGCTCTGGAAACACCATATATTTT
CDR3: CASSATAFGSGNTIYF
size: -
D: -
V: TRBV19
J: TRBJ1-3

DNA: TGTGCCAGCAGTTTTCTAAGCTCCGGGATCTCTGGGGCCAACGTCCTGACTTTC
CDR3: CASSFLSSGISGANVLTF
size: -
D: -
V: TRBV28
J: TRBJ2-6